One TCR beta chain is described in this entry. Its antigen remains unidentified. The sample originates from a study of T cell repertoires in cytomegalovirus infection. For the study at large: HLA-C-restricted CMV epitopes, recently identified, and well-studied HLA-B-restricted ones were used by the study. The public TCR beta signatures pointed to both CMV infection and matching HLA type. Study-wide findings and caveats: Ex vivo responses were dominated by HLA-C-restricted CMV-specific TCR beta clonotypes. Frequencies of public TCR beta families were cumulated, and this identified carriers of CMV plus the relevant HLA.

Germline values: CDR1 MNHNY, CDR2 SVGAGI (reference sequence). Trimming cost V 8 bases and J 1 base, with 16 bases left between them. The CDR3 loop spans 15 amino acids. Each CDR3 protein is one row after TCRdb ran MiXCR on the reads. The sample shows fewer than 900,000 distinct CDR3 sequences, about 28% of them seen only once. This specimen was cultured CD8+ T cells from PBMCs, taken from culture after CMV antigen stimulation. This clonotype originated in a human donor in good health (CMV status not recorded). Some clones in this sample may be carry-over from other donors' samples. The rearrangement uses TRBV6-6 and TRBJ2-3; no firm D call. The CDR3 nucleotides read TGTGCCAGCCCCCCCAAGGGCGGAGGCACAGATACGCAGTATTTT. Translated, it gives CASPPKGGGTDTQYF.